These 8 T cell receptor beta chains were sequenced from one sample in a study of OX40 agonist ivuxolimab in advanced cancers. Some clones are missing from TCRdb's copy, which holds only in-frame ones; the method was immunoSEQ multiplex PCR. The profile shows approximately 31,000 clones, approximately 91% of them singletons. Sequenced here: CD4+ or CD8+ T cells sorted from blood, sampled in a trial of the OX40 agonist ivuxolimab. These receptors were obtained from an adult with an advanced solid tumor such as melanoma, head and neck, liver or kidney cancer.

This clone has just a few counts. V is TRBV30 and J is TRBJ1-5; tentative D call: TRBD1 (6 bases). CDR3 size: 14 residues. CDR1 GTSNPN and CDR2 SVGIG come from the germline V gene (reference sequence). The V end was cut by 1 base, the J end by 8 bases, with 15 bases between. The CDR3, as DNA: TGTGCCTGGAGTGCAGGGGATTCGAGAGAGCCCCAGCATTTT. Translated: CAWSAGDSREPQHF. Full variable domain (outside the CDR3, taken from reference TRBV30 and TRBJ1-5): SQTIHQWPATLVQPVGSPLSLECTVEGTSNPNLYWYRQAAGRGLQLLFYSVGIGQISSEVPQNLSASRPQDRQFILSSKKLLLSDSGFYLCAWSAGDSREPQHFGDGTRLSIL.

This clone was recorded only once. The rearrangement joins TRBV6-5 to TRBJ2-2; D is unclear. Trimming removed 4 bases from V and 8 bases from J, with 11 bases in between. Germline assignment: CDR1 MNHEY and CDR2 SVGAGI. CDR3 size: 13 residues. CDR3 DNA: TGTGCCAGCAGTTTGCGAGATTCGGGGGAGCTGTTTTTT. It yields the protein CASSLRDSGELFF.

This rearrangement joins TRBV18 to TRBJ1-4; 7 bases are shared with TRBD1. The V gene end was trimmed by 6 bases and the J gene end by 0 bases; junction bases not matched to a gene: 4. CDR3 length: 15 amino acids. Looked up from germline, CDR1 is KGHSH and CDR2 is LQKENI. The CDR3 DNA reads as TGTGCCAGCTCGCAAGGACAGGCAACTAATGAAAAACTGTTTTTT. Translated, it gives CASSQGQATNEKLFF.

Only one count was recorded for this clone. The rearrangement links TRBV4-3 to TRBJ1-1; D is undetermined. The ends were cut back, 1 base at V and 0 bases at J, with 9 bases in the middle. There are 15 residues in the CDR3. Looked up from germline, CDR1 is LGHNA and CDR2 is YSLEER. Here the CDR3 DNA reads TGCGCCAGCAGCCAAGTGGGAGAAATGAACACTGAAGCTTTCTTT. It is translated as CASSQVGEMNTEAFF.

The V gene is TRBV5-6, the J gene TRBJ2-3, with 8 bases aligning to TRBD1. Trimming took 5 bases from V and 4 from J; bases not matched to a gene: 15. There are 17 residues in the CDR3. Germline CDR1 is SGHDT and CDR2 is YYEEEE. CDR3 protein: CASRLLESGGAPDTQYF. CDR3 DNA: TGTGCCAGCAGACTACTTGAATCAGGGGGCGCCCCAGATACGCAGTATTTT.

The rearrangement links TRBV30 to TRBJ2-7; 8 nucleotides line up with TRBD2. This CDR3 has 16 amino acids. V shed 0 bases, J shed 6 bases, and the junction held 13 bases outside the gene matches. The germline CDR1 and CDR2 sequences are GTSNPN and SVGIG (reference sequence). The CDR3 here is CAWSVRTGGQRGEQYF. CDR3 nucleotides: TGTGCCTGGAGTGTACGAACGGGGGGGCAGCGGGGCGAGCAGTACTTC.

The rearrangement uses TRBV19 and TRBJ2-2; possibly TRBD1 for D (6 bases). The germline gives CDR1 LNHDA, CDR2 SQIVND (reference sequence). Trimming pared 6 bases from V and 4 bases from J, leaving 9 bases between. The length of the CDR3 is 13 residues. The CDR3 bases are TGTGCCAGTAGAAGACAGGCCACCGGGGAGCTGTTTTTT. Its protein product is CASRRQATGELFF.

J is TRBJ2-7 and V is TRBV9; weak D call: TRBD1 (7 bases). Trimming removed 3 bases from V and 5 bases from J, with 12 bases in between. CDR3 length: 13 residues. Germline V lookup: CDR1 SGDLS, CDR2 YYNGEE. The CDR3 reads CASSAQGGHEQYF. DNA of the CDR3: TGTGCCAGCAGCGCTCAGGGGGGCCACGAGCAGTACTTC.